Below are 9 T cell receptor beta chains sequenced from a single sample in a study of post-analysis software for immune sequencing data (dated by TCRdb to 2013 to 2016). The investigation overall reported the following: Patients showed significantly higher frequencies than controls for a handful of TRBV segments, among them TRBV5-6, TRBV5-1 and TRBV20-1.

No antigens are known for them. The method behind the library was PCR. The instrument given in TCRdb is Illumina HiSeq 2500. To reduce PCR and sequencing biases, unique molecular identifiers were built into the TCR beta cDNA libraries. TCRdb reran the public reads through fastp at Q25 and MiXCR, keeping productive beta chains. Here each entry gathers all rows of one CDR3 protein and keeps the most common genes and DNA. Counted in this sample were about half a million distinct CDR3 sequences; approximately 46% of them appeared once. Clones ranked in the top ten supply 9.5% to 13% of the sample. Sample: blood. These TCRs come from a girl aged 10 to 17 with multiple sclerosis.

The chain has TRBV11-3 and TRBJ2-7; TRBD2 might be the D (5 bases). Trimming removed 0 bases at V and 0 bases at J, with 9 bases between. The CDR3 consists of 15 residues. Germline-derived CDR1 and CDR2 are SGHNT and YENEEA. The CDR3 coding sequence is TGTGCCAGCAGCTTAGATACGGGAAGCTCCTACGAGCAGTACTTC. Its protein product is CASSLDTGSSYEQYF.

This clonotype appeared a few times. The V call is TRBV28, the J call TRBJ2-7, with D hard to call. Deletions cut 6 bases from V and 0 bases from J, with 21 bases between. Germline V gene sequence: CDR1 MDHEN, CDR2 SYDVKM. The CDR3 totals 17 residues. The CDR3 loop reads CASRLTTVRFSSYEQYF. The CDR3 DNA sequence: TGTGCCAGCAGATTAACAACTGTCAGGTTCAGCTCCTACGAGCAGTACTTC.

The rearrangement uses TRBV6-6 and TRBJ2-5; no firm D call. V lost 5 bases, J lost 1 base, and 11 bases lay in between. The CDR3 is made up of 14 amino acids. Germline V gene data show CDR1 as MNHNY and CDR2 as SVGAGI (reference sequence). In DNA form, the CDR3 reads TGTGCCAGCAGTCGGACCGGGTCCCAAGAGACCCAGTACTTC. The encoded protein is CASSRTGSQETQYF.

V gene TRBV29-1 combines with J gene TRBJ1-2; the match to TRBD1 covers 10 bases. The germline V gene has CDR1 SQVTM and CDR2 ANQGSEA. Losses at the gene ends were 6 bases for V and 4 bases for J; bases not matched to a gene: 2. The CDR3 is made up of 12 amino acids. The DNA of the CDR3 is TGCAGCGTGGACAGGGGGGTCTATGGCTACACCTTC. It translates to CSVDRGVYGYTF.

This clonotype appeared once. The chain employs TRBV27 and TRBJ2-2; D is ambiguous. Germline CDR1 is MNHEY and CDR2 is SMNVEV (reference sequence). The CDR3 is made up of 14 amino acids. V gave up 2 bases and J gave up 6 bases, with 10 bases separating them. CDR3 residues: CASSLILMAGELFF. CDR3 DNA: TGTGCCAGCAGTTTAATCCTCATGGCCGGGGAGCTGTTTTTT.

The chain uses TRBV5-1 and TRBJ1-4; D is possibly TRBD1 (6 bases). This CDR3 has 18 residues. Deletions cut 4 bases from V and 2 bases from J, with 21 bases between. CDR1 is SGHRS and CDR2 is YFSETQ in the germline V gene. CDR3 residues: CASSRGGSGSFTNEKLFF. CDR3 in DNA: TGCGCCAGCAGCCGGGGGGGCAGCGGAAGCTTTACTAATGAAAAACTGTTTTTT.

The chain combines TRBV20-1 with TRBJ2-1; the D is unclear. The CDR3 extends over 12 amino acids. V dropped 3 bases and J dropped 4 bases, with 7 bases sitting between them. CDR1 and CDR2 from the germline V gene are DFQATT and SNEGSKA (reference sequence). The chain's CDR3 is CSASIRYNEQFF. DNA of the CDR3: TGCAGTGCTAGTATCAGGTACAATGAGCAGTTCTTC.

The CDR3 here is CATSRDTGPTWSEQFF. In DNA form, the CDR3 reads TGTGCCACCAGCAGAGATACGGGACCTACCTGGAGTGAGCAGTTCTTC. The chain carries TRBV15 and TRBJ2-1; D might be TRBD1 or TRBD2, each matching 5 bases. Germline lookup yields CDR1 LNHNV and CDR2 YYDKDF (reference sequence). The CDR3 covers 16 residues. V was shortened by 0 bases and J by 9 bases, with 18 bases between the two germline ends.

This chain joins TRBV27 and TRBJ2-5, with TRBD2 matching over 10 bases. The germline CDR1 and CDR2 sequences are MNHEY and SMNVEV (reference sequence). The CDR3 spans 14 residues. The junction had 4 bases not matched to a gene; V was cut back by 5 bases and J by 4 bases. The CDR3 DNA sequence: TGTGCCAGCAGTCAGAGACTAGCGGGAGAGACCCAGTACTTC. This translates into CASSQRLAGETQYF.